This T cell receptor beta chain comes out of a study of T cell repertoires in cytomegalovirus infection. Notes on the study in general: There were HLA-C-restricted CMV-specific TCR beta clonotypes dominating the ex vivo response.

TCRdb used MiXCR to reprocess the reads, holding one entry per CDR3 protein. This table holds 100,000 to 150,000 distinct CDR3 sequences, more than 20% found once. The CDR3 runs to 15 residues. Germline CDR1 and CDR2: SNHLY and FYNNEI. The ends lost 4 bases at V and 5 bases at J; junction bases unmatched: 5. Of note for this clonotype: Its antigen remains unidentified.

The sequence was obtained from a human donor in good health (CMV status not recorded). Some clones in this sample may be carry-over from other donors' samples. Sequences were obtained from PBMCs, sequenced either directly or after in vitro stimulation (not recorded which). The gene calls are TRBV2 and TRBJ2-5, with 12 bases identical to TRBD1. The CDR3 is CASSVGTGGFETQYF. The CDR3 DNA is TGTGCCAGCAGTGTTGGGACAGGGGGCTTCGAGACCCAGTACTTC.